Presented here are 21 T cell receptor beta chains from one specimen sequenced in a study of T-cell memory formation after mild COVID-19. TCRdb ran MiXCR on the 5' RACE reads and lists one entry per CDR3 protein. The table has 95,000 to 110,000 distinct CDR3 sequences, 14% seen once. The sample taken for sequencing was PBMCs or a T cell subset sorted from them (not recorded which). The receptors here all came from a man younger than 35 who had mild COVID-19 (a few samples of this study predate the infection). Cell type and time point are not known.

The chain combines TRBV19 with TRBJ1-5; 10 bases map to TRBD1. CDR1 is LNHDA, CDR2 SQIVND, per germline (reference sequence). With V trimmed by 8 bases and J by 1 base, 2 bases remained unmatched. CDR3 length: 14 amino acids. The CDR3 DNA reads TGTGCCAGTGGGACAGGGGAAAGCAATCAGCCCCAGCATTTT. This encodes CASGTGESNQPQHF.

The CDR3, as DNA: TGCGCCAGCAGCCAAGAGACGAGAACGAACACTGAAGCTTTCTTT. Residues: CASSQETRTNTEAFF. The chain joins TRBV4-3 to TRBJ1-1; D unclear. This CDR3 has 15 amino acids. Trimming removed 0 bases from V and 1 base from J, with 9 bases in between. Germline assignment: CDR1 LGHNA and CDR2 YSLEER.

This clonotype was detected only a few times. The chain couples TRBV4-1 to TRBJ1-1; D not certain. This CDR3 spans 13 amino acids. CDR1 and CDR2 (germline): MGHRA, YSYEKL. V was pared by 3 bases and J by 1 base, with 6 bases between. This chain's CDR3 is CASSHTQNTEAFF. CDR3 DNA sequence: TGCGCCAGCAGCCATACCCAGAACACTGAAGCTTTCTTT.

In this sample, this clonotype turned up many times. This chain joins TRBV10-3 and TRBJ2-2, with no clear D. The germline gives CDR1 ENHRY, CDR2 SYGVKD. The CDR3 consists of 16 residues. Trimming shortened V by 8 bases and J by 1 base, and 17 bases separated the two germline ends. The CDR3 reads CAIGEVARLNTGELFF. The DNA of the CDR3 is TGTGCCATCGGAGAGGTCGCGAGATTGAACACCGGGGAGCTGTTTTTT.

The CDR3 loop reads CATSDFPGTGGDGANVLTF. The CDR3 nucleotides read TGTGCCACCAGTGATTTCCCCGGGACAGGGGGCGACGGGGCCAACGTCCTGACTTTC. This chain uses TRBV24-1 with TRBJ2-6, with 12 bases fitting TRBD1. The CDR3 length is 19 residues. After removal of 1 base from V and 4 bases from J, the junction contained 7 bases not matched to a gene. Germline lookup yields CDR1 KGHDR and CDR2 SFDVKD.

The chain has TRBV5-1 and TRBJ2-7, with TRBD2 matching over 7 bases. The CDR3 sequence is 14 residues long. Germline loops: CDR1 SGHRS, CDR2 YFSETQ. After removal of 4 bases from V and 5 bases from J, the junction contained 9 bases not matched to a gene. The CDR3 here is CASSPMGGINEQYV. Written as DNA, the CDR3 is TGCGCCAGCAGCCCTATGGGGGGGATCAACGAGCAGTACGTC.

This clonotype was seen only a few times. This chain uses TRBV20-1 with TRBJ2-3; 7 bases fit TRBD2. The trim removed 0 bases at V and 9 bases at J, leaving 15 bases unmatched. The V gene's germline CDR1 is DFQATT and CDR2 SNEGSKA (reference sequence). The CDR3 sequence is 16 residues long. In nucleotides, the CDR3 is TGCAGTGCTAGAGAGGGGCTCCGGGGACTACCTACAACGCAGTATTTT. Its protein is CSAREGLRGLPTTQYF.

Ten or more counts support this clonotype. V gene TRBV4-1 combines with J gene TRBJ2-7; either TRBD1 or TRBD2 may supply D (6 bases each). The germline V gene has CDR1 MGHRA and CDR2 YSYEKL. CDR3 length: 17 amino acids. Trimming pared 2 bases from V and 0 bases from J, leaving 17 bases between. CDR3 nucleotide sequence: TGCGCCAGCAGCCAAAAGGGGGGCTTAGGGAGCTCCTACGAGCAGTACTTC. The encoded protein is CASSQKGGLGSSYEQYF.

This sequence joins TRBV7-9 and TRBJ2-1, with D perhaps TRBD2 (6 bases). Germline CDR1 SEHNR, CDR2 FQNEAQ (reference sequence). The CDR3 covers 15 residues. Trimming left V 5 bases short and J 0 bases short, with 11 bases between. CDR3 residues: CASSPTRDSYNEQFF. In nucleotides, the CDR3 is TGTGCCAGCAGCCCGACTAGGGACTCCTACAATGAGCAGTTCTTC.

This rearrangement joins TRBV4-2 to TRBJ1-1; 8 positions agree with TRBD1. The germline CDR1 and CDR2 sequences are LGHNA and YNFKEQ. The CDR3 length is 17 residues. Germline trimming cut 4 bases from V and 5 bases from J; bases unmatched to any gene: 15. For the CDR3, the DNA is TGTGCCAGCAGCCGCGGGACAGGCCACCTCCGCGGGACTGAAGCTTTCTTT. This translates into CASSRGTGHLRGTEAFF.

The chain carries TRBV4-1 and TRBJ2-3, with a possible D match to TRBD2 (5 bases). The CDR3 is 15 residues long. Trimming removed 1 base from V and 0 bases from J, with 8 bases in between. Looked up from germline, CDR1 is MGHRA and CDR2 is YSYEKL. DNA for the CDR3: TGCGCCAGCAGCCAAGGAGGGTACAGCACAGATACGCAGTATTTT. Its translation: CASSQGGYSTDTQYF.

The chain uses TRBV4-1 and TRBJ1-5, with D hard to call. CDR1 is MGHRA, CDR2 YSYEKL, per germline. This CDR3 is built from 16 residues. Between the trimmed V and J ends, which lost 0 bases and 3 bases, there was a span of 12 bases. In DNA, the CDR3 is TGCGCCAGCAGCCAAGAATCTCTGAGTTACAATCAGCCCCAGCATTTT. It encodes CASSQESLSYNQPQHF.

The table lists this clonotype with a few counts. The chain combines TRBV6-1 with TRBJ2-3; 8 nucleotides align to TRBD2. This CDR3 is built from 14 residues. The V and J ends lost 4 bases and 2 bases, in that order; junction bases with no gene match: 2. CDR1 MNHNS and CDR2 SASEGT come from the germline V gene. This CDR3 reads CASSGSGDTDTQYF. Written as DNA, the CDR3 is TGTGCCAGCAGTGGTAGCGGGGACACAGATACGCAGTATTTT.

This clonotype was counted between two and nine times. This rearrangement joins TRBV7-9 to TRBJ2-7; D is possibly TRBD1 or TRBD2 (5 bases each). Germline V gives CDR1 SEHNR, CDR2 FQNEAQ (reference sequence). The V gene lost 5 bases and the J gene lost 3 bases, with 20 bases spanning the gap. The CDR3 is 16 residues long. In DNA form, the CDR3 reads TGTGCCAGCAGCCCGAGGGGTCAGGGAGCCTTCTACGAGCAGTACTTC. Translated: CASSPRGQGAFYEQYF.

This clonotype has only a few counts. This chain uses TRBV7-2 with TRBJ1-1, with no clear D. V lost 2 bases, J lost 2 bases, and 12 bases lay in between. CDR3 length equals 15 residues. Germline V gene lookup returns CDR1 SGHTA and CDR2 FQGNSA. CDR3 protein: CASSLSRILNTEAFF. The CDR3 coding sequence is TGTGCCAGCAGCTTATCGCGGATCCTCAACACTGAAGCTTTCTTT.

The J gene is TRBJ2-5, the V gene TRBV7-2; possible D gene TRBD2, 6 bases. V gave up 4 bases and J gave up 4 bases, with 13 bases separating them. Per germline, CDR1 SGHTA and CDR2 FQGNSA. The CDR3 runs 14 residues. This chain's CDR3 is CASSSRSGVETQYF. CDR3 sequence (DNA): TGTGCCAGCAGCTCCCGATCGGGGGTAGAGACCCAGTACTTC.

This clonotype was seen ten or more times. The chain has TRBV6-5 and TRBJ1-1; tentatively, D is TRBD1 (5 bases). The ends were cut back, 2 bases at V and 6 bases at J, with 13 bases in the middle. CDR3 length equals 14 residues. Germline V CDR1 and CDR2: MNHEY, SVGAGI. CDR3 sequence (DNA): TGTGCCAGCAGTTACGGCACCGAAGGGGCTGAAGCTTTCTTT. Translation: CASSYGTEGAEAFF.

The V and J genes are TRBV7-9 and TRBJ2-7; D is unresolved. Germline-derived CDR1 and CDR2 are SEHNR and FQNEAQ (reference sequence). CDR3 length: 13 amino acids. The ends were cut back, 3 bases at V and 3 bases at J, with 9 bases in the middle. The CDR3 region is CASSLRNGYEQYV. CDR3 sequence (DNA): TGTGCCAGCAGCTTGAGAAACGGCTACGAGCAGTACGTC.

The gene calls are TRBV20-1 and TRBJ2-7; D might be TRBD2 (5 bases). Germline lookup yields CDR1 DFQATT and CDR2 SNEGSKA (reference sequence). This CDR3 is 15 amino acids long. Trimming shortened V by 0 bases and J by 1 base, and 13 bases separated the two germline ends. CDR3 sequence reads: CSARDPGERSYEQYF. The CDR3 coding sequence is TGCAGTGCTAGAGATCCCGGGGAAAGATCCTACGAGCAGTACTTC.

The J gene is TRBJ2-7, the V gene TRBV7-2, with a possible D match to TRBD1 (5 bases). The CDR3 has 14 amino acids. Looked up from germline, CDR1 is SGHTA and CDR2 is FQGNSA. V was trimmed by 1 base and J by 6 bases, leaving 13 bases between them. The CDR3, as DNA: TGTGCCAGCAGCTTAGGGGGCGGACACATCGAGCAGTACGTC. Translation gives CASSLGGGHIEQYV.

The CDR3 DNA follows: TGTGCCAGCAGCCCGGGACTAGGGAACGAGCAGTACGTC. Translated, it gives CASSPGLGNEQYV. The chain combines TRBV7-6 with TRBJ2-7; 8 nucleotides agree with TRBD2. Germline V gene lookup returns CDR1 SGHVS and CDR2 FNYEAQ. CDR3 length equals 13 residues. Unmatched junction bases numbered 5, after V lost 5 bases and J lost 5 bases.